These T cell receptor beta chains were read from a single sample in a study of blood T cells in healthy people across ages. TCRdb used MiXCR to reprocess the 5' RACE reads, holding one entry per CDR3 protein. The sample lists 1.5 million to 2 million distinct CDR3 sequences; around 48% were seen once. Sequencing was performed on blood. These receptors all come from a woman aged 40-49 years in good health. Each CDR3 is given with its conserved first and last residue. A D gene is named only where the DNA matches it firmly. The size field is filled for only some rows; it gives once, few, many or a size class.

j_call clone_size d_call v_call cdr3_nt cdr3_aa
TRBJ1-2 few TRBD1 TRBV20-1 TGCAGCGCTGTACAGGGGGCCGGGGGCTACACCTTC CSAVQGAGGYTF
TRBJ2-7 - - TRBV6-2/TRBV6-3 TGTGCCAGCAGTTACTCTCCGGCAGGGACCTTTTCCTACGAGCAGTACTTC CASSYSPAGTFSYEQYF
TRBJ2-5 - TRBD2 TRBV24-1 TGTGCCACCAGTGATTTGCAGGGACTAGCTGAGACCCAGTACTTC CATSDLQGLAETQYF
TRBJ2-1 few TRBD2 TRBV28 TGTGCCAGCAGACGCGGGGGGGCGACATACAATGAGCAGTTCTTC CASRRGGATYNEQFF
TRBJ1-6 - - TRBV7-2 TGTGCCAGCAGCCAGCACACGGCGACCCTCCACTTT CASSQHTATLHF
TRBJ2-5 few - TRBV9 TGTGCCAGCAGCGTAGATGAAGGGGTCTGGGAGACCCAGTACTTC CASSVDEGVWETQYF
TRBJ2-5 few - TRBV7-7 TGTGCTAGCAGCTTTAGTAGGGGGATCGGGACCCAGTACTTC CASSFSRGIGTQYF
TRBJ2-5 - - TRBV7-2 TGTGCCAGCAGCTTAGGGCGTGGTTTCGGCCAAGAGACCCAGTACTTC CASSLGRGFGQETQYF
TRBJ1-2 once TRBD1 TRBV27 TGTGCCAGCAGTTTCTCCGACAGGGTCGCTGCTGGCTACACCTTC CASSFSDRVAAGYTF
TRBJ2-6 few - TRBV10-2 TGCGCCAGCATTTCTGGGGCCAACGTCCTGACTTTC CASISGANVLTF
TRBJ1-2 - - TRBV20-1 TGCAGTGCTAGAGATCCAGGTCCGATCTATGGCTACACCTTC CSARDPGPIYGYTF
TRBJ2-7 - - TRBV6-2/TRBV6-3 TGTGCCAGCAGGGCCAGCTCCTACAATGAGCAGTACTTC CASRASSYNEQYF
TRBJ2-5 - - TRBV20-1 TGCAGTGCTAGTGACGGCGGGGACGCCTTCCAAGAGACCCAGTACTTC CSASDGGDAFQETQYF
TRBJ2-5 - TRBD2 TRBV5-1 TGCGCCAGCAGCTTATCATCTAGCGGGGGGTACCAAGAGACCCAGTACTTC CASSLSSSGGYQETQYF
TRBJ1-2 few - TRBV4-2 TGTGCCAGCAGCCTCCCCGGGGGGAATGGCTACACCTTC CASSLPGGNGYTF
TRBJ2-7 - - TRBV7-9 TGTGCCAGCAGCTTAGCGGATCCCCGGCTTGCCTGGGGCTACGAGCAGTACTTC CASSLADPRLAWGYEQYF
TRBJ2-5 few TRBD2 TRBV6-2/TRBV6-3 TGTGCCAGCAGCCCAGCCGGGACTAGCTCGAAAGAGACCCAGTACTTC CASSPAGTSSKETQYF
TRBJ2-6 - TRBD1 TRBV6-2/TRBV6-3 TGTGCCAGCACAGCACCGAGGGGGCGCCCAAGCTCTGGGGCCAACGTCCTGACTTTC CASTAPRGRPSSGANVLTF
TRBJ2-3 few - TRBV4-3 TGCGCCAGCAGCCTAAGCCAAGTGGGGTTTTCAGATACGCAGTATTTT CASSLSQVGFSDTQYF
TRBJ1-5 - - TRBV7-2 TGTGCCAGCAGCTTAGTCGGGAAGCCCCAGCATTTT CASSLVGKPQHF
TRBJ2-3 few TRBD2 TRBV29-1 TGCAGTGTACATAGCGGGGCCGCCATCGGGCAGTATTTT CSVHSGAAIGQYF
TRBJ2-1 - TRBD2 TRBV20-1 TGCAGTGCAATTAGCGGGGGGGCTCTGGCGTTCTTC CSAISGGALAFF
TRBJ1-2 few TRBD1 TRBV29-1 TGCAGCGTGGGGGACAGGGGAGCCTATGGCTACACCTTC CSVGDRGAYGYTF
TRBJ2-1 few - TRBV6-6 TGTGCCAGCAGTGTCCCGGGATCGGGATCTCATGAGCAGTTCTTC CASSVPGSGSHEQFF
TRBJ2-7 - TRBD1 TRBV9 TGTGCCAGCAGCGTAGGGGACAGGAGCGACGAGCAGTACTTC CASSVGDRSDEQYF
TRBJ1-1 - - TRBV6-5 TGTGCCAGCAGTTATACGACCCAGGGTGCGAGTACTGAAGCTTTCTTT CASSYTTQGASTEAFF
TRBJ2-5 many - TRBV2 TGTGCCACCACTAAAGAAGAGACCCAGTACTTC CATTKEETQYF
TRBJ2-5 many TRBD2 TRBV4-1 TGCGCCAGCAGCCAAGCGGAGACTAGCGTAGAGACCCAGTACTTC CASSQAETSVETQYF
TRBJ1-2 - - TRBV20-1 TGCAGTGCTACCCCGCTAGGGGGTTGGGGCTACACCTTC CSATPLGGWGYTF
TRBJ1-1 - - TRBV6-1 TGTGCCAGCACGGCCGGGACGAACACTGAAGCTTTCTTT CASTAGTNTEAFF
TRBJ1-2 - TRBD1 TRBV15 TGTGCCACCAGCAGTGAAGGACAGGGAATGTCCGGCTACACCTTC CATSSEGQGMSGYTF
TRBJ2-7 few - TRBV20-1 TGCAGTGCTAGAGATTTGGCTCATCACTCCTACGAGCAGTACTTC CSARDLAHHSYEQYF
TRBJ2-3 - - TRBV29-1 TGCAGCGTTGGGTACAGCAATACGCAGTATTTT CSVGYSNTQYF
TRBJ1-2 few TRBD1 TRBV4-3 TGCGCCAGCAGCCAAGATAGACAGGGGCTTTCTGGCTACACCTTC CASSQDRQGLSGYTF
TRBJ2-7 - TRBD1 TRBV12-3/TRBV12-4 TGTGCCAGCAGTGTGCTACAGGGGTCTCGCGAGCAGTACTTC CASSVLQGSREQYF
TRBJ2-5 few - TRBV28 TGTGCCAGCAGTCCTCCCTCGGGGACCCAGTACTTC CASSPPSGTQYF
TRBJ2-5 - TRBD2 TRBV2 TGTGCCAGCAAACGAAGCGGGGGACCCCAAGAGACCCAGTACTTC CASKRSGGPQETQYF
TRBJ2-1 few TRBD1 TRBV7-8 TGTGCCAGCAGCTTAGGGGCAGGGGGCGGTGGGTACAATGAGCAGTTCTTC CASSLGAGGGGYNEQFF
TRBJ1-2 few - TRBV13 TGTGCCAGCATGAGACAGGAGGCTGTTACCCATGGCTACACCTTC CASMRQEAVTHGYTF
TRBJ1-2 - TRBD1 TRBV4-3 TGCGCCAGCAGCCCCGACAGGGTCCCAAACGGCTACACCTTC CASSPDRVPNGYTF